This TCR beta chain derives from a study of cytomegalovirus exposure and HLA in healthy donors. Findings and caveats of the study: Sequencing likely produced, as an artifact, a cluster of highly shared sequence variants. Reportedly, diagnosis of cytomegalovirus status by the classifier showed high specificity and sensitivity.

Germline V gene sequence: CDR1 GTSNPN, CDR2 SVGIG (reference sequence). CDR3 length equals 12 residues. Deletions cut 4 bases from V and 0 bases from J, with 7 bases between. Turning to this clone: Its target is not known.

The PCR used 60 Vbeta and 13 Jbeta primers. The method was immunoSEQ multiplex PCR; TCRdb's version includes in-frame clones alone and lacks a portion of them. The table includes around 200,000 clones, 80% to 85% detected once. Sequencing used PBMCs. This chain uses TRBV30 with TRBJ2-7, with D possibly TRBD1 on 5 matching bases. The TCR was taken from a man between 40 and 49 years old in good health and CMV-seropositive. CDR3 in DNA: TGTGCCTGGAATACAGGCTCCTACGAGCAGTACTTC. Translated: CAWNTGSYEQYF.